These T cell receptor beta chains were read from a single sample in a study of blood T cell repertoires in COVID-19. Method: immunoSEQ multiplex PCR; TCRdb's copy keeps in-frame clones and lacks some. The sample lists some 150,000 clones, 81% occurring once. The sample taken for sequencing was peripheral blood. These receptors were collected from a woman in her sixties or seventies with active or convalescent COVID-19. The CDR3 runs from the conserved cysteine through the conserved F or W. Fields, in order: V gene, D gene, CDR3 protein. A D gene is named only where the DNA matches it firmly.

v_call: TRBV20-1; d_call: .; cdr3_aa: CSARHGELFF
v_call: TRBV18; d_call: TRBD2; cdr3_aa: CASSLIGLAGGRSYNEQFF
v_call: TRBV2; d_call: .; cdr3_aa: CASSFGFNTEAFF
v_call: TRBV13; d_call: TRBD1; cdr3_aa: CASSTDRGNYGYTF
v_call: TRBV18; d_call: .; cdr3_aa: CASARVTDTQYF
v_call: TRBV7-6; d_call: .; cdr3_aa: CASSPRPGENNEQFF
v_call: TRBV5-8; d_call: .; cdr3_aa: CASIQSYMRELFF
v_call: TRBV30; d_call: .; cdr3_aa: CAWSLTRDEQYF
v_call: TRBV6-5; d_call: .; cdr3_aa: CASSYARGGYTIYF
v_call: TRBV19; d_call: TRBD1; cdr3_aa: CASSERTGSSPLHF
v_call: TRBV24-1; d_call: TRBD2; cdr3_aa: CATPTSREGSTDTQYF
v_call: TRBV6-5; d_call: TRBD1; cdr3_aa: CASGKGQGLIGYTF
v_call: TRBV23-1; d_call: TRBD1; cdr3_aa: CASSQWIRDRGGETQYF
v_call: TRBV19; d_call: .; cdr3_aa: CASSLGPPREDTQYF
v_call: TRBV11-3; d_call: .; cdr3_aa: CASSLGSRSSTDTQYF
v_call: TRBV7-6; d_call: TRBD1; cdr3_aa: CASSLVPGDSGNTIYF
v_call: TRBV5-4; d_call: TRBD2; cdr3_aa: CASSPRGTSGGKAGELFF
v_call: TRBV28; d_call: TRBD1; cdr3_aa: CASSFRGPGGYTF
v_call: TRBV4-1; d_call: .; cdr3_aa: CASSHPGDPNTEAFF
v_call: TRBV5-6; d_call: .; cdr3_aa: CASSFRGNIQYF
v_call: TRBV19; d_call: .; cdr3_aa: CASSDLTGPYTQYF
v_call: TRBV7-3; d_call: TRBD1; cdr3_aa: CASSPGTGNSYEQYF
v_call: TRBV7-8; d_call: .; cdr3_aa: CASSFTTAPNTEAFF
v_call: TRBV3-1/TRBV3-2; d_call: .; cdr3_aa: CASSPFRDFRLGYTF
v_call: TRBV5-1; d_call: TRBD1; cdr3_aa: CASSLNQGDQPQHF
v_call: TRBV10-2; d_call: TRBD2; cdr3_aa: CASSQRTSGRLRETQYF
v_call: TRBV29-1; d_call: .; cdr3_aa: CSVGGGSEGYGYTF
v_call: TRBV7-9; d_call: TRBD1; cdr3_aa: CASSFDRARETQYF
v_call: TRBV19; d_call: .; cdr3_aa: CASKMQGRYTEAFF
v_call: TRBV5-5; d_call: TRBD1; cdr3_aa: CASSFWTGYGYTF
v_call: TRBV6-5; d_call: TRBD1; cdr3_aa: CASSYSRDRVEKLFF
v_call: TRBV19; d_call: TRBD2; cdr3_aa: CASSIRGLAGGTQYF
v_call: TRBV28; d_call: .; cdr3_aa: CASSLLGFQGGNQPQHF
v_call: TRBV5-1; d_call: TRBD1; cdr3_aa: CASRTGGFQNTGELFF
v_call: TRBV27; d_call: TRBD1; cdr3_aa: CASRSGQGINQPQHF
v_call: TRBV5-1; d_call: TRBD2; cdr3_aa: CASSFGTSGSSYNEQFF
v_call: TRBV27; d_call: .; cdr3_aa: CASSFETTGGTEAFF
v_call: TRBV7-8; d_call: TRBD1; cdr3_aa: CASSHSDRGGGNTEAFF
v_call: TRBV15; d_call: .; cdr3_aa: CATSRESQGLAKNIQYF
v_call: TRBV6-8; d_call: TRBD1; cdr3_aa: CAKPDDRGHANTGELFF
v_call: TRBV2; d_call: .; cdr3_aa: CASTLAGGYTF
v_call: TRBV7-3; d_call: .; cdr3_aa: CASSLTRDSPLHF
v_call: TRBV15; d_call: TRBD1; cdr3_aa: CATSIGNAQGTDENTEAFF
v_call: TRBV7-8; d_call: TRBD2; cdr3_aa: CASSFWLAGGSSYEQYF
v_call: TRBV29-1; d_call: TRBD2; cdr3_aa: CSVRTSGGYNEQFF